This T cell receptor beta chain was sequenced during a study of blood T cell repertoires in COVID-19. As for the study in general: Samples of COVID-19 (acute and convalescent) were obtained from the United States, Italy and Spain. The cDNA or gDNA used as material had been derived from T cells, B-cell-depleted T cells, or PBMCs.

The CDR3 has 21 amino acids. V was clipped by 2 bases and J by 0 bases; unmatched bases: 15. Germline-derived CDR1 and CDR2 are ENHRY and SYGVKD. Per the authors' pipeline: By means of reference gene primer amplification, nucleated cell counts were estimated. TCRdb keeps only in-frame clones here, not all; method: immunoSEQ multiplex PCR. V and J calls and clone size are given by that table; D and trimming were obtained from the DNA. The table shows 70,000 to 100,000 clones, with about 71% occurring only once. The specimen was peripheral blood. This chain joins TRBV10-3 and TRBJ2-3, with 12 nucleotides matching TRBD2. The source of this sequence is a woman aged 55-75 years in a cohort sampled during active or convalescent COVID-19. As DNA, the CDR3 is TGTGCCATCAGTGAGCCTCCGGGGCTAGCGGGGGGGAAAGCTAGCACAGATACGCAGTATTTT. Translation: CAISEPPGLAGGKASTDTQYF.